This T cell receptor (beta chain) is from a study of blood T cell repertoires in COVID-19. Background on the study: The United States, Italy and Spain were the sources of the acute and convalescent COVID-19 samples. From T cells, B-cell-depleted T cells, or PBMCs came the material, which was cDNA or gDNA.

The authors' processing: Amplification of reference gene primers was used by the study to estimate nucleated cell counts. Sequenced by immunoSEQ multiplex PCR; TCRdb stores in-frame clones only, minus some. That table supplies the V and J calls and clone size; D and trimming were determined from the DNA. The table has about 260,000 clones, roughly 86% seen once. This clone was seen a few times. The origin of this receptor is a woman aged 50 to 65 with acute or convalescent COVID-19. The sequencing sample was made of peripheral blood.

The CDR3 sequence is CASSLSTDPNYGYTF. CDR3 DNA sequence: TGTGCCAGCAGTTTATCTACTGATCCTAACTATGGCTACACCTTC. The rearrangement links TRBV28 to TRBJ1-2; D remains ambiguous. The V end lost 1 base, the J end lost 0 bases, and 9 bases lay between the germline ends. From germline, CDR1 is MDHEN and CDR2 SYDVKM. The CDR3 has 15 amino acids.